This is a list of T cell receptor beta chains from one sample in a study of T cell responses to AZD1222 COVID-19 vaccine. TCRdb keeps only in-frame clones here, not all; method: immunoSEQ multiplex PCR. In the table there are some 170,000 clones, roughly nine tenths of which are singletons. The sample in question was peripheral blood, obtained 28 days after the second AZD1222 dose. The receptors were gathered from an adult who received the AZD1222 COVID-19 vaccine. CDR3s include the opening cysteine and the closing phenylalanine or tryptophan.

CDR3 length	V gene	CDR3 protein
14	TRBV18	CASSPTGLNTEAFF
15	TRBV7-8	CASSLGKRLGYGYTF
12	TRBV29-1	CSVAGQQETQYF
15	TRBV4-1	CASSLRLMNTGELFF
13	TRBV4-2	CASSQGVGYGYTF
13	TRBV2	CASRSSSYNEQFF
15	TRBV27	CASSPLGTVNSPLHF
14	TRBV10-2	CASSPGGNDYGYTF
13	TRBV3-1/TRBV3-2	CASSLGAQDTQYF
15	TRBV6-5	CASLIPQGAFGGYTF
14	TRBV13	CASSLGPGNTEAFF
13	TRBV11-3	CASSSTGFSEAFF
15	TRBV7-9	CASSLALAGGWWQFF
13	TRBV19	CASSSTGTEKLFF
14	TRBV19	CASSIAVDTDTQYF
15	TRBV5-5	CASSLDGSGSYEQYF
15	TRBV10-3	CAIRNRTGGETEAFF
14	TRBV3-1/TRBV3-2	CASSQTGKGEKLFF
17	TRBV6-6	CASSPPPTSGAPYEQYF
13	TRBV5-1	CASSLGSNEKLFF
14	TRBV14	CASSPPFWNHEQYF
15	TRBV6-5	CASSYETVTNTEAFF
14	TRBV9	CASSVVHSYTEAFF
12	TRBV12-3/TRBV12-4	CASSIGARGYTF
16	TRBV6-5	CASSSSGTGPLDGYTF
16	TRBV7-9	CASSLSAGTNTGELFF
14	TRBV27	CASSSEAGANVLTF
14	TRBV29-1	CSVRSQGDTGELFF
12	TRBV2	CARGKTVTEAFF
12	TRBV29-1	CSGMRGNTEAFF
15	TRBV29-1	CSVEPGWGMNTEAFF
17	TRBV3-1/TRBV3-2	CASSQGERGAANTEAFF
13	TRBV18	CASSPTGGTEAFF
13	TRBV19	CASSVQGAGGYTF
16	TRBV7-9	CASSLGTGGGNQPQHF
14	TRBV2	CASSKGQGGSGYTF
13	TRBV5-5	CASSLSGDQPQHF
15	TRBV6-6	CASSPRWQGGSPLHF
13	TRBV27	CASSGLGSYEQYF
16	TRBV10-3	CAISESRPSGNTEAFF
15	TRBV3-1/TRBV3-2	CASSQGPGHVYGYTF
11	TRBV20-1	CSVGQGYGYTF
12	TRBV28	CASSPPHYEQYF
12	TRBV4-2	CASSQGTAGYTF
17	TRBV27	CASSLRGRDLYNSPLHF
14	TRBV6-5	CASGRQGWNQPQHF